These 21 T cell receptor beta chains originate from one sample sequenced in a study of cytomegalovirus exposure and HLA in healthy donors. Amplification used 60 Vbeta primers and 13 Jbeta primers. Profiled with immunoSEQ multiplex PCR; TCRdb holds only in-frame clones, not every one. The table includes 37,000 or so clones, 81% detected once. The sequenced sample was PBMCs. The receptors come from a woman in her thirties or forties in good health and CMV-seronegative.

The chain recombines TRBV7-6 with TRBJ1-3, with D hard to call. Germline CDR1 and CDR2: SGHVS and FNYEAQ. This CDR3 has 16 residues. Trimming took 5 bases from V and 0 from J, leaving 14 bases between them. The CDR3 DNA reads as TGTGCCAGCAGCCCTGGAGCAGCCGGCTCTGGAAACACCATATATTTT. This sequence encodes CASSPGAAGSGNTIYF.

The chain combines TRBV6-6 with TRBJ1-1; D possibly corresponds to TRBD1 (6 bases). The CDR3 contains 15 residues. V was clipped by 6 bases and J by 3 bases, with 17 bases between them. Germline V gene sequence: CDR1 MNHNY, CDR2 SVGAGI (reference sequence). In DNA, the CDR3 is TGTGCCAGCAGCCGCCCCAGGGGCTCGGACACTGAAGCTTTCTTT. It yields the protein CASSRPRGSDTEAFF.

The chain carries TRBV11-2 and TRBJ2-1, with TRBD2 matching over 10 bases. The CDR3 is 17 residues long. Germline trimming cut 0 bases from V and 9 bases from J; bases unmatched to any gene: 11. Germline lookup yields CDR1 SGHAT and CDR2 FQNNGV. This CDR3 is CASSLDLSGGARSEQFF. CDR3 DNA sequence: TGTGCCAGCAGCTTAGATCTAAGCGGGGGGGCTCGAAGTGAGCAGTTCTTC.

J is TRBJ2-5 and V is TRBV7-9, with 9 positions matching TRBD1. V shed 5 bases and J 1 base; nucleotides not matched to a gene: 5. Germline V lookup: CDR1 SEHNR, CDR2 FQNEAQ (reference sequence). This CDR3 comprises 15 residues. In DNA form, the CDR3 reads TGTGCCAGCAGCCGGGACAGGGCCCTCCAAGAGACCCAGTACTTC. It codes for CASSRDRALQETQYF.

The J gene is TRBJ2-3, the V gene TRBV5-1, with a weak D call TRBD2 (5 bases). The CDR3 contains 15 residues. Germline-derived CDR1 and CDR2 are SGHRS and YFSETQ. Trimming removed 5 bases from V and 2 bases from J, with 15 bases in between. CDR3 amino acids: CASRVGSVNTDTQYF. The CDR3 bases are TGCGCCAGCAGGGTTGGTAGCGTGAACACAGATACGCAGTATTTT.

This clone was found once. This sequence joins TRBV7-2 and TRBJ1-1; TRBD1 aligns across 9 bases. V lost 5 bases and J lost 5; bases outside the gene matches: 6. The germline V gene has CDR1 SGHTA and CDR2 FQGNSA. This CDR3 has 14 amino acids. The CDR3 coding sequence is TGTGCCAGCAGCATGACAGGGGGTATGACTGAAGCTTTCTTT. Amino acid sequence: CASSMTGGMTEAFF.

The CDR3 here is CASSPRGREETQYF. CDR3 in DNA: TGTGCCAGCAGCCCCCGGGGGCGGGAGGAGACCCAGTACTTC. V and J are TRBV9 and TRBJ2-5, with a weak D call TRBD2 (7 bases). The V end lost 4 bases, the J end lost 5 bases, and 15 bases lay between the germline ends. Germline V gives CDR1 SGDLS, CDR2 YYNGEE. This CDR3 comprises 14 residues.

The chain is built from TRBV5-1 and TRBJ1-1, with unresolved D. Looked up from germline, CDR1 is SGHRS and CDR2 is YFSETQ. The CDR3 is made up of 13 amino acids. V was clipped by 5 bases and J by 0 bases, with 8 bases between them. CDR3 residues: CASRQTMNTEAFF. The CDR3 DNA follows: TGCGCCAGCAGACAGACAATGAACACTGAAGCTTTCTTT. Together with reference TRBV5-1 and TRBJ1-1, the CDR3 gives the full variable domain: KAGVTQTPRYLIKTRGQQVTLSCSPISGHRSVSWYQQTPGQGLQFLFEYFSETQRNKGNFPGRFSGRQFSNSRSEMNVSTLELGDSALYLCASRQTMNTEAFFGQGTRLTVV.

This rearrangement joins TRBV5-4 to TRBJ1-4; D unresolved. The germline gives CDR1 SGHNT, CDR2 YYREEE (reference sequence). V lost 0 bases and J 1 base, leaving 7 bases between the germline ends. CDR3 size: 15 residues. The CDR3 DNA reads as TGTGCCAGCAGCTTGGGGGGAGGAACTAATGAAAAACTGTTTTTT. Translation: CASSLGGGTNEKLFF.

This clone showed up just a few times. This chain links TRBV4-3 with TRBJ1-2; no clear D gene. CDR3 length: 14 amino acids. V was shortened by 0 bases and J by 5 bases, with 10 bases between the two germline ends. Germline CDR1 is LGHNA and CDR2 is YSLEER. CDR3 sequence (DNA): TGCGCCAGCAGCCAAGATCTGTTGGAGTATGGCTACACCTTC. Translated: CASSQDLLEYGYTF.

This clone occurred once. The chain uses TRBV4-3 and TRBJ2-7, with 9 bases fitting TRBD1. Germline CDR1 reads LGHNA; CDR2 reads YSLEER. The CDR3 consists of 12 residues. CDR3 region: CGTSPTGGEQYV. In DNA form, the CDR3 reads TGCGGCACCAGCCCGACAGGGGGGGAGCAGTACGTC.

The J gene is TRBJ2-2, the V gene TRBV5-1; the D gene is possibly TRBD1 (5 bases). There are 15 residues in the CDR3. The ends were cut back, 4 bases at V and 4 bases at J, with 14 bases in the middle. Germline assignment: CDR1 SGHRS and CDR2 YFSETQ. The CDR3: CASSARQGGTGELFF. The CDR3 DNA reads TGCGCCAGCAGCGCGAGGCAGGGTGGCACCGGGGAGCTGTTTTTT.

The chain has TRBV29-1 and TRBJ1-1, with TRBD1 matching 8 bases. Germline CDR1 and CDR2: SQVTM and ANQGSEA. Trimming removed 6 bases from V and 1 base from J; junction bases left unmatched: 4. This CDR3 has 13 amino acids. The CDR3 DNA reads as TGCAGCGTAGACAGGGGAGCGAACACTGAAGCTTTCTTT. Its protein is CSVDRGANTEAFF.

The table lists this clone with a count of one. The rearrangement links TRBV21-1 to TRBJ2-7; TRBD1, the table's D call, lacks a check against the DNA. TRBV21-1 is noted as a pseudogene. This CDR3 is built from 13 residues. The CDR3 DNA is TGTGCCAGCAGCACCCAGGCAAGCTACGAGCAGTACGTC. Translated, it gives CASSTQASYEQYV.

This chain connects TRBV7-2 to TRBJ2-7, with 9 bases that match TRBD1. Germline lookup yields CDR1 SGHTA and CDR2 FQGNSA. The CDR3 covers 12 residues. Unmatched junction bases numbered 3, after V lost 7 bases and J lost 5 bases. CDR3 in DNA: TGTGCCAGCAATGACAGGGGGAACGAGCAGTACTTC. Amino acids: CASNDRGNEQYF.

The J gene is TRBJ1-1, the V gene TRBV18; D may be TRBD1 (5 bases). V gave up 0 bases and J gave up 7 bases, with 15 bases separating them. CDR3 size: 15 residues. Per the germline V gene, CDR1 is KGHSH and CDR2 is LQKENI. This CDR3 reads CASSPPRGGKGEAFF. CDR3 DNA: TGTGCCAGCTCACCACCTCGCGGGGGGAAAGGTGAAGCTTTCTTT.

The chain uses TRBV5-4 and TRBJ1-3; 10 bases map to TRBD1. The CDR3 has 17 residues. Germline-derived CDR1 and CDR2 are SGHNT and YYREEE (reference sequence). J gave up 0 bases and V 4 bases, and 7 bases lay outside the gene matches. The CDR3 DNA follows: TGTGCCAGCAGCCCCGGGACAGGGGCGGCCTCTGGAAACACCATATATTTT. It codes for CASSPGTGAASGNTIYF.

The rearrangement joins TRBV29-1 to TRBJ2-5, with TRBD2 as a possible D gene (6 bases). V lost 2 bases to trimming and J lost 7 bases, with 11 bases between them. Per the germline V gene, CDR1 is SQVTM and CDR2 is ANQGSEA. This CDR3 is 12 amino acids long. The CDR3 DNA sequence: TGCAGCGTTGAAACTAGCCCCCGGACCCAGTACTTC. Encoded protein: CSVETSPRTQYF. Variable domain in full (rest from reference TRBV29-1 and TRBJ2-5): SAVISQKPSRDICQRGTSLTIQCQVDSQVTMMFWYRQQPGQSLTLIATANQGSEATYESGFVIDKFPISRPNLTFSTLTVSNMSPEDSSIYLCSVETSPRTQYFGPGTRLLVL.

The gene calls are TRBV5-1 and TRBJ1-4; D is undetermined. CDR3 length: 16 amino acids. V lost 0 bases to trimming and J lost 8 bases, with 17 bases between them. The V gene's germline CDR1 is SGHRS and CDR2 YFSETQ. This CDR3 reads CASSLGHAEGQEKLFF. In DNA form, the CDR3 reads TGCGCCAGCAGCTTGGGACACGCGGAGGGTCAGGAAAAACTGTTTTTT.

V and J are TRBV5-1 and TRBJ2-3; maybe TRBD1 (6 bases). Looked up from germline, CDR1 is SGHRS and CDR2 is YFSETQ. V was shortened by 4 bases and J by 4 bases, with 10 bases between the two germline ends. The CDR3 sequence is 13 residues long. Written as DNA, the CDR3 is TGCGCCAGCAGCGACGGACAGTCAGATACGCAGTATTTT. As protein: CASSDGQSDTQYF.

The J gene is TRBJ2-3, the V gene TRBV7-9, with D perhaps TRBD2 (7 bases). V lost 4 bases to trimming and J lost 6 bases, with 17 bases between them. CDR1 and CDR2 from the germline V gene are SEHNR and FQNEAQ (reference sequence). The CDR3 has 15 amino acids. The CDR3 region has the DNA TGTGCCAGCAGCTCCGTAGGGGGGGGCCGGGATACGCAGTATTTT. Its protein product is CASSSVGGGRDTQYF.